Here is one T cell receptor (beta chain) with its context. No antigen is known for it. What was amplified from RNA transcripts were TCR beta CDR3 regions. With the HTBI primer set, the TCR CDR3 went through a first round of RT-PCR. TCRdb redid the calling of the multiplex PCR reads with MiXCR, one entry per CDR3 protein. The table records approximately 600,000 distinct CDR3 sequences, roughly 14% of them present only once. This entry belongs to a study of T cells in Graves' hyperthyroidism and ophthalmopathy. Whole-study results and caveats: A 13 V-J model separated ophthalmopathy from stable hyperthyroidism.

J gave up 0 bases and V 5 bases, and 13 bases lay outside the gene matches. CDR3 length: 17 amino acids. Germline V CDR1 and CDR2: MDHEN, SYDVKM. The sample consisted of blood. The TCR comes from a woman in her thirties or forties with Graves' ophthalmopathy. The chain couples TRBV28 to TRBJ2-7, with 7 bases that match TRBD2. CDR3: CASSTGRASGPSYEQYF. CDR3 bases: TGTGCCAGCAGTACGGGTAGGGCTAGCGGCCCCTCCTACGAGCAGTACTTC.